The 10 T cell receptor beta chains reported below all come from one sample, sequenced in a study of identical twins. TCRdb re-derived calls from the 5' RACE reads in MiXCR, one entry per CDR3 protein. The sample lists 1.5 million to 2 million distinct CDR3 sequences; about 32% were seen once. The specimen sequenced was cord blood. These receptors originate from a newborn girl in good health.

The rearrangement joins TRBV5-1 to TRBJ2-1; 16 bases line up with TRBD2. The CDR3 has 17 amino acids. In germline, CDR1 is SGHRS, CDR2 YFSETQ. V lost 5 bases to trimming and J lost 6 bases; unmatched junction nucleotides: 8. The CDR3 sequence: CASRRGLAGGPVNEQFF. CDR3 DNA: TGCGCCAGCAGAAGGGGACTAGCGGGAGGGCCCGTCAATGAGCAGTTCTTC. The full variable domain, its missing parts supplied by reference TRBV5-1 and TRBJ2-1, is KAGVTQTPRYLIKTRGQQVTLSCSPISGHRSVSWYQQTPGQGLQFLFEYFSETQRNKGNFPGRFSGRQFSNSRSEMNVSTLELGDSALYLCASRRGLAGGPVNEQFFGPGTRLTVL.

The chain carries TRBV2 and TRBJ2-1; TRBD2 matches at 12 bases. V shed 6 bases, J shed 7 bases, and the junction held 10 bases outside the gene matches. CDR1 and CDR2 (germline): SNHLY, FYNNEI. The CDR3 runs to 16 residues. CDR3 sequence reads: CASRPRGLAGMNEQFF. The CDR3 nucleotides are TGTGCCAGCAGGCCCCGTGGACTAGCGGGAATGAATGAGCAGTTCTTC. The full variable domain, its missing parts supplied by reference TRBV2 and TRBJ2-1, is EPEVTQTPSHQVTQMGQEVILRCVPISNHLYFYWYRQILGQKVEFLVSFYNNEISEKSEIFDDQFSVERPDGSNFTLKIRSTKLEDSAMYFCASRPRGLAGMNEQFFGPGTRLTVL.

This clonotype was seen more than once but under ten times. The genes are TRBV28 and TRBJ1-2; no definite D call. Germline V CDR1 and CDR2: MDHEN, SYDVKM. The CDR3 contains 13 residues. V was clipped by 5 bases and J by 4 bases, with 11 bases between them. DNA for the CDR3: TGTGCCAGCAGTGTAGCCGGGGTCTATGGCTACACCTTC. Translated: CASSVAGVYGYTF.

The J gene is TRBJ1-3, the V gene TRBV18; the D gene is possibly TRBD1 (5 bases). Germline assignment: CDR1 KGHSH and CDR2 LQKENI. The CDR3 has 15 residues. The V gene lost 6 bases and the J gene lost 2 bases, with 14 bases spanning the gap. DNA for the CDR3: TGTGCCAGCTCGACACCCCCAGGGACTGGAAACACCATATATTTT. Protein sequence: CASSTPPGTGNTIYF.

In nucleotides, the CDR3 is TGTGCCAGCATCCCAGGATCGTCCTGGCAAAAACTGTTTTTT. Its translation is CASIPGSSWQKLFF. The chain has TRBV2 and TRBJ1-4; the D is unclear. This CDR3 is built from 14 residues. V shed 7 bases and J shed 9 bases, with 18 bases lying between them. Germline V gene lookup returns CDR1 SNHLY and CDR2 FYNNEI.

Of note for this clonotype: A read error may produce the germline difference seen at one junction end. The chain has TRBV5-5 and TRBJ1-2, with D unclear. This CDR3 spans 16 amino acids. The V gene's germline CDR1 is SGHKS and CDR2 YYEKEE (reference sequence). CDR3 in amino acids: CVSSRAPPTPNYGYTF. DNA of the CDR3: TGTGTCAGCAGCCGGGCCCCACCAACACCTAACTATGGCTACACCTTC.

The chain recombines TRBV12-3 or TRBV12-4 with TRBJ2-1; D is perhaps TRBD1 (5 bases). V dropped 8 bases and J dropped 6 bases, with 11 bases sitting between them. The CDR3 has 12 amino acids. The CDR3 DNA reads as TGTGCCAGCGGATTGGGGCTCAATGAGCAGTTCTTC. This gives the protein CASGLGLNEQFF.

This clonotype was picked up many times. The V gene is TRBV10-3, the J gene TRBJ2-3; 8 bases fit TRBD2. Germline V CDR1 and CDR2: ENHRY, SYGVKD. The CDR3 length is 13 residues. Germline trimming cut 4 bases from V and 7 bases from J; bases unmatched to any gene: 4. The CDR3 DNA reads as TGTGCCATCAGTGTGTCGGGGGGGCATACGCAGTATTTT. This encodes CAISVSGGHTQYF.

This clonotype has just a few counts. The chain couples TRBV7-8 to TRBJ2-7; the match to TRBD2 covers 10 bases. Germline CDR1 and CDR2: SGHVS and FQNEAQ. CDR3 length: 14 residues. Trimming cost V 4 bases and J 6 bases; bases outside gene matches: 6. The CDR3 reads CASSSGRLAGEQYF. Here the CDR3 DNA reads TGTGCCAGCAGCTCCGGGAGACTAGCGGGCGAGCAGTACTTC.

The J gene is TRBJ1-1, the V gene TRBV12-3 or TRBV12-4, with a weak D call TRBD1 (5 bases). This CDR3 has 15 amino acids. V was pared by 6 bases and J by 7 bases, with 21 bases between. CDR3 loop: CASSPPLASRVEAFF. CDR3 nucleotides: TGTGCCAGCAGCCCCCCCTTAGCGTCCAGGGTTGAAGCTTTCTTT.